Listed below are T cell receptor beta chains from one sample, sequenced in a study of beta chain features in type 1 diabetes. The table came from immunoSEQ multiplex PCR; TCRdb's copy has only in-frame clones and leaves some out. The sample records about 660,000 clones, roughly 13% being singletons. The sequencing input was naive CD4+ T cells from blood. The origin of the receptors is a man younger than 35 with type 1 diabetes. Both conserved end residues are part of each CDR3. The order of the fields is V gene, J gene, CDR3 protein.

v_gene: TRBV2
j_gene: TRBJ1-1
CDR3aa: CASSLDKNTEAFF

v_gene: TRBV28
j_gene: TRBJ1-1
CDR3aa: CASSPPGEGDSTEAFF

v_gene: TRBV2
j_gene: TRBJ2-6
CDR3aa: CASSVYAGANVLTF

v_gene: TRBV6-5
j_gene: TRBJ2-5
CDR3aa: CASSYPRGETQYF

v_gene: TRBV30
j_gene: TRBJ1-1
CDR3aa: CAWNWDSYTEAFF

v_gene: TRBV19
j_gene: TRBJ1-6
CDR3aa: CASSLPEGSLHF

v_gene: TRBV25-1
j_gene: TRBJ2-7
CDR3aa: CASSDPPVNEQYF

v_gene: TRBV7-2
j_gene: TRBJ2-7
CDR3aa: CASSPALQASYEQYF

v_gene: TRBV9
j_gene: TRBJ2-7
CDR3aa: CASSVGQGNEQYF

v_gene: TRBV21-1
j_gene: TRBJ2-3
CDR3aa: CASSQVGPGALTDTQYF

v_gene: TRBV9
j_gene: TRBJ2-2
CDR3aa: CASSPGRDTGELFF

v_gene: TRBV7-2
j_gene: TRBJ2-3
CDR3aa: CASSAGRFTDTQYF

v_gene: TRBV28
j_gene: TRBJ1-2
CDR3aa: CASSLGGDYGYTF

v_gene: TRBV25-1
j_gene: TRBJ1-2
CDR3aa: CASSAEGQGDYGYTF

v_gene: TRBV7-3
j_gene: TRBJ1-1
CDR3aa: CASSSLPGQEAFF

v_gene: TRBV7-2
j_gene: TRBJ2-7
CDR3aa: CASSRTSSGRYSYEQYF

v_gene: TRBV7-3
j_gene: TRBJ2-7
CDR3aa: CASSLSRVSYEQYF